Detailed here is one T cell receptor (beta chain). V gave up 0 bases and J gave up 7 bases, with 12 bases separating them. From germline, CDR1 is MNHEY and CDR2 SMNVEV (reference sequence). CDR3 length: 14 residues. The source of the sample is a study of T cell responses to AZD1222 COVID-19 vaccine. Profiling relied on immunoSEQ multiplex PCR, and the TCRdb table lists in-frame clones only, not all of them. The sample records about 160,000 clones, approximately 87% being singletons. The TCR originated in an adult who received the AZD1222 COVID-19 vaccine. Sequencing was performed on peripheral blood, taken 28 days after the second AZD1222 dose. The J gene is TRBJ1-2, the V gene TRBV27; possibly TRBD1 for D (6 bases). The CDR3 bases are TGTGCCAGCAGTTTATCGGGCAGGGGAGGTGGCTACACCTTC. It encodes CASSLSGRGGGYTF.